Here is one T cell receptor (beta chain) with its context. This record belongs to a study of technical replicates of blood from a handful of donors. Assay used: immunoSEQ multiplex PCR; TCRdb lists only in-frame clones, some missing. The table includes about 80,000 clones, about 91% detected once. The CDR3 runs 16 residues. The V gene's germline CDR1 is SGHAT and CDR2 FQDESV (reference sequence). V gave up 6 bases and J gave up 2 bases; unmatched junction bases: 7. The gene calls are TRBV11-1 and TRBJ2-1, with 10 nucleotides matching TRBD1. Sequencing used T cells isolated from PBMCs. The TCR comes from a human donor in good health. The CDR3 here is CASSLTGTGAYNEQFF. CDR3 sequence (DNA): TGTGCCAGCAGTTTGACCGGGACAGGGGCCTACAATGAGCAGTTCTTC.